The 24 T cell receptor beta chains below all came from one sample that was sequenced in a study of type 1 regulatory T cells. Their antigens remain unidentified. TCRdb reanalysed the reads using MiXCR and keeps one entry per CDR3 protein. The repertoire consists of around 65,000 distinct CDR3 sequences, with just under 50% occurring once and the leading ten covering roughly 2.1%. Sequencing used cultured non-Tr1 T cells, either the whole culture or a sorted T cell fraction (not recorded which). These TCRs come from a human donor in good health.

The chain carries TRBV11-2 and TRBJ2-5; 9 nucleotides align to TRBD2. The CDR3 has 16 amino acids. J was trimmed by 4 bases and V by 1 base; bases with no gene match: 7. Per germline, CDR1 SGHAT and CDR2 FQNNGV. CDR3 amino acids: CASSLVGRGGGETQYF. The CDR3 DNA is TGTGCCAGCAGCTTAGTAGGGCGGGGGGGCGGAGAGACCCAGTACTTC.

The chain uses TRBV18 and TRBJ1-2; weak D call: TRBD1 (6 bases). Per the germline V gene, CDR1 is KGHSH and CDR2 is LQKENI. The length of the CDR3 is 11 residues. The V gene lost 4 bases and the J gene lost 6 bases, with 6 bases spanning the gap. This chain's CDR3 is CASSHRDGYTF. The CDR3 DNA reads as TGTGCCAGCTCACACAGGGATGGCTACACCTTC.

The chain is built from TRBV6-5 and TRBJ1-3; D unresolved. V shed 0 bases and J shed 3 bases, with 12 bases lying between them. The germline CDR1 and CDR2 sequences are MNHEY and SVGAGI. CDR3 length equals 16 residues. CDR3 region: CASSYSRGRNGNTIYF. The CDR3, as DNA: TGTGCCAGCAGTTACTCACGCGGAAGGAATGGAAACACCATATATTTT.

V is TRBV7-2 and J is TRBJ2-4; the match to TRBD2 covers 9 bases. V was pared by 6 bases and J by 2 bases, with 11 bases of the junction left unmatched. The CDR3 totals 17 residues. Germline V CDR1 and CDR2: SGHTA, FQGNSA. CDR3 DNA: TGTGCCAGCAGAAAGGGCGGGGGGGATGTATCCAAAAACATTCAGTACTTC. Its translation is CASRKGGGDVSKNIQYF.

The rearrangement joins TRBV6-1 to TRBJ1-4, with a weak D call TRBD1 (5 bases). The germline CDR1 and CDR2 sequences are MNHNS and SASEGT. V lost 7 bases and J lost 4, with 16 bases in between. This CDR3 is built from 15 residues. The DNA of the CDR3 is TGTGCCAGCACCATGAGATGGGGCAGTAATGAAAAACTGTTTTTT. This gives the protein CASTMRWGSNEKLFF.

Comments on this clonotype: Germline and junction disagree at one end, which may indicate a read error. The chain couples TRBV7-2 to TRBJ1-1, with 7 bases aligning to TRBD1. The CDR3 extends over 14 amino acids. The germline V gene has CDR1 SGHTA and CDR2 FQGNSA. CDR3 coding DNA: TGTGCCAGCAGCGCCGACAGGGCTTACACTGAAGCTCTCTTT. It encodes CASSADRAYTEALF.

The gene calls are TRBV6-2 or TRBV6-3 and TRBJ1-1; TRBD1 might be the D (5 bases). Germline V gene lookup returns CDR1 MNHEY and CDR2 SVGEGT. V was shortened by 2 bases and J by 2 bases, with 12 bases between the two germline ends. The CDR3 spans 15 residues. CDR3 protein: CASSYPGAGNTEAFF. CDR3 bases: TGTGCCAGCAGTTACCCCGGGGCAGGCAACACTGAAGCTTTCTTT.

This clonotype was detected only a few times. The chain combines TRBV6-2 or TRBV6-3 with TRBJ2-1; unclear D gene. From germline, CDR1 is MNHEY and CDR2 SVGEGT. The CDR3 runs 13 residues. Deletions cut 8 bases from V and 1 base from J, with 9 bases between. The CDR3 protein is CASSAGSYNEQFF. The CDR3 bases are TGTGCCAGCTCAGCCGGGTCCTACAATGAGCAGTTCTTC.

The J gene is TRBJ1-2, the V gene TRBV5-1; no reliable D call. V was pared by 0 bases and J by 8 bases, with 20 bases between. CDR3 length: 16 residues. The germline V gene has CDR1 SGHRS and CDR2 YFSETQ. The CDR3 coding sequence is TGCGCCAGCAGCTTGGCTAGAGGAAGACAAGCGGGGGGCTACACCTTC. Encoded protein: CASSLARGRQAGGYTF.

The V gene is TRBV6-2 or TRBV6-3, the J gene TRBJ1-5, with D tentatively TRBD1 (5 bases). Trimming removed 5 bases from V and 3 bases from J, with 8 bases in between. CDR1 and CDR2 (germline): MNHEY, SVGEGT. The CDR3 runs 13 residues. The CDR3: CASSRQINQPQHF. In DNA form, the CDR3 reads TGTGCCAGCAGTCGACAGATCAATCAGCCCCAGCATTTT.

A few counts support this clonotype. The chain recombines TRBV6-2 or TRBV6-3 with TRBJ2-7, with 7 bases lining up with TRBD1. Germline trimming cut 4 bases from V and 2 bases from J; bases unmatched to any gene: 8. The CDR3 is made up of 15 amino acids. Germline CDR1 MNHEY, CDR2 SVGEGT. CDR3 region: CASSSQGRSPYEQYF. The CDR3 nucleotides are TGTGCCAGCAGTTCACAGGGGCGAAGTCCCTACGAGCAGTACTTC.

This clonotype was observed a few times. The CDR3 bases are TGTGCCAGCAGCGACAGGCTGGCCAAAAACATTCAGTACTTC. Protein: CASSDRLAKNIQYF. The chain employs TRBV6-5 and TRBJ2-4; D possibly corresponds to TRBD1 (6 bases). Trimming removed 6 bases at V and 1 base at J, with 10 bases between. The CDR3 sequence is 14 residues long. CDR1 and CDR2 (germline): MNHEY, SVGAGI.

V usage is TRBV7-9 and J usage is TRBJ2-1; unclear D gene. Germline CDR1 SEHNR, CDR2 FQNEAQ (reference sequence). Trimming cost V 1 base and J 0 bases, with 7 bases left between them. The CDR3 runs to 15 residues. CDR3 amino acids: CASSLDFSSYNEQFF. The CDR3 nucleotides read TGTGCCAGCAGCTTAGACTTCAGCTCCTACAATGAGCAGTTCTTC.

The rearrangement joins TRBV3-1 to TRBJ1-2; TRBD1 is a possible D gene (5 bases). V was cut by 3 bases and J by 4 bases, with 9 bases left in between. Germline loops: CDR1 LGHDT, CDR2 YNNKEL (reference sequence). This CDR3 region has 13 residues. CDR3 residues: CASSQTVRYGYTF. The CDR3 coding sequence is TGTGCCAGCAGCCAGACAGTTCGCTATGGCTACACCTTC.

This clonotype has a handful of counts. V gene TRBV5-1 combines with J gene TRBJ2-7, with D possibly matching TRBD2 (6 bases). The germline V and J ends were trimmed by 0 bases and 5 bases, with 18 bases remaining between them. The CDR3 is 16 residues long. Germline-derived CDR1 and CDR2 are SGHRS and YFSETQ. The CDR3 coding sequence is TGCGCCAGCAGCTTGGCCTGGAGGGGCAGGGAGGACGAGCAGTACTTC. Protein product: CASSLAWRGREDEQYF.

This clonotype was recorded a few times. The V gene is TRBV23-1, the J gene TRBJ2-6, with D uncertain. TRBV23-1 is noted as an ORF with a role that remains uncertain. Trimming removed 0 bases from V and 0 bases from J, with 15 bases in between. The CDR3 is 19 residues long. CDR3 coding DNA: TGCGCCAGCAGTCAATCGAAGGGCAGGCCCAACTCTGGGGCCAACGTCCTGACTTTC. This translates into CASSQSKGRPNSGANVLTF.

The chain recombines TRBV12-3 or TRBV12-4 with TRBJ2-3; D unclear. Trimming left V 3 bases short and J 6 bases short, with 13 bases between. This CDR3 comprises 14 residues. This chain's CDR3 is CASSFSFSVDTQYF. CDR3 DNA: TGTGCCAGCAGTTTCTCTTTCTCCGTGGATACGCAGTATTTT.

In its sample, this clonotype was seen a few times. V gene TRBV4-2 combines with J gene TRBJ2-5, with 7 bases that match TRBD2. The CDR3 length is 15 residues. V was clipped by 3 bases and J by 0 bases; unmatched bases: 4. Germline V CDR1 and CDR2: LGHNA, YNFKEQ. Here the CDR3 reads CASSQRAGDQETQYF. For the CDR3, the DNA is TGTGCCAGCAGCCAGAGGGCGGGGGACCAAGAGACCCAGTACTTC.

The J gene is TRBJ1-1, the V gene TRBV12-3 or TRBV12-4; the D gene is possibly TRBD1 (5 bases). V shed 3 bases and J shed 7 bases, with 12 bases lying between them. The CDR3 is 13 residues long. CDR3 in amino acids: CASSFPDKLEAFF. The CDR3 DNA is TGTGCCAGCAGTTTTCCGGACAAACTTGAAGCTTTCTTT.

This clonotype was counted a few times. V usage is TRBV15 and J usage is TRBJ2-5, with 7 bases aligning to TRBD2. This CDR3 spans 15 amino acids. V shed 4 bases and J 1 base; nucleotides not matched to a gene: 6. Germline-derived CDR1 and CDR2 are LNHNV and YYDKDF (reference sequence). The CDR3 DNA follows: TGTGCCACCAGCACACTCGGGGGGTTCCAAGAGACCCAGTACTTC. Translated: CATSTLGGFQETQYF.

This clonotype was seen many times. V and J are TRBV5-1 and TRBJ1-1; D call uncertain. The CDR3 is 14 residues long. Germline V gene data show CDR1 as SGHRS and CDR2 as YFSETQ. The germline V and J ends were trimmed by 0 bases and 5 bases, with 11 bases remaining between them. The CDR3 bases are TGCGCCAGCAGCTTGGAGAGGCTCTGGACTGAAGCTTTCTTT. This codes for CASSLERLWTEAFF.

This clonotype has just a few counts. The chain's CDR3 is CASSPGTGELFF. CDR3 sequence (DNA): TGTGCCAGCTCACCAGGGACCGGGGAGCTGTTTTTT. V gene TRBV18 combines with J gene TRBJ2-2; D is unclear. Trimming pared 2 bases from V and 5 bases from J, leaving 3 bases between. The V gene's germline CDR1 is KGHSH and CDR2 LQKENI. The CDR3 has 12 residues.

The chain links TRBV5-1 to TRBJ1-1; 7 bases align to TRBD1. Germline values: CDR1 SGHRS, CDR2 YFSETQ. J lost 4 bases, V lost 4 bases, and 13 bases had no gene match. CDR3 size: 16 residues. The CDR3 sequence is CASSPEGARRVTEAFF. In nucleotides, the CDR3 is TGCGCCAGCAGCCCTGAGGGGGCGCGAAGGGTCACTGAAGCTTTCTTT.

The chain uses TRBV24-1 and TRBJ1-3, with TRBD1 as a possible D gene (6 bases). The V and J ends lost 1 base and 4 bases respectively, with 16 bases between them. CDR1 is KGHDR and CDR2 is SFDVKD in the germline V gene. This CDR3 spans 17 amino acids. The CDR3 sequence is CATSDFPKQGIGNTIYF. The CDR3 nucleotides are TGTGCCACCAGTGATTTCCCAAAACAGGGTATAGGAAACACCATATATTTT.